The TCR beta chain under discussion was sequenced for a study of cytomegalovirus exposure and HLA in healthy donors. Germline values: CDR1 SGHRS, CDR2 YFSETQ. The CDR3 totals 13 residues. The V and J ends lost 6 bases and 4 bases, in that order; junction bases with no gene match: 1. The PCR ran on 60 Vbeta and 13 Jbeta primers. Sequenced by immunoSEQ multiplex PCR; TCRdb stores in-frame clones only, minus some. Seen here are 100,000 to 150,000 clones, around 76% observed once, and the top ten hold about 13%. The chain recombines TRBV5-1 with TRBJ2-3; the match to TRBD1 covers 11 bases. Source material: PBMCs. The sequence was obtained from a woman aged 60-75 years in good health and CMV-seropositive. As DNA, the CDR3 is TGCGCCAGCACGGGACAGGGGGCAGATACGCAGTATTTT. Its protein is CASTGQGADTQYF. The whole variable domain, filled in from reference TRBV5-1 and TRBJ2-3, reads KAGVTQTPRYLIKTRGQQVTLSCSPISGHRSVSWYQQTPGQGLQFLFEYFSETQRNKGNFPGRFSGRQFSNSRSEMNVSTLELGDSALYLCASTGQGADTQYFGPGTRLTVL.